Below, 10 T cell receptor beta chains from the same sample are listed, as sequenced in a study of blood T cell repertoires in COVID-19. This table comes from immunoSEQ multiplex PCR, and its TCRdb copy is limited to in-frame clones, with some not included. Of some 200,000 clones in the sample, 85% to 90% were seen once. Sequencing input: peripheral blood. Source of these receptors: a woman aged 55 to 70 with COVID-19, enrolled during active disease.

The chain is built from TRBV19 and TRBJ1-2; the D gene is possibly TRBD1 (5 bases). Trimming left V 3 bases short and J 8 bases short, with 16 bases between. CDR1 and CDR2 from the germline V gene are LNHDA and SQIVND (reference sequence). The CDR3 runs 14 residues. The CDR3 bases are TGTGCCAGTAGTATTGACAGACTTGGGTCCGGCTACACCTTC. Translating it yields CASSIDRLGSGYTF.

The rearrangement links TRBV6-5 to TRBJ2-1, with D hard to call. The CDR3 contains 13 residues. CDR1 is MNHEY and CDR2 is SVGAGI in the germline V gene. V lost 2 bases to trimming and J lost 5 bases, with 7 bases between them. In DNA, the CDR3 is TGTGCCAGCAGTTACGGGCGTAACAATGAGCAGTTCTTC. This translates into CASSYGRNNEQFF.

The chain recombines TRBV7-2 with TRBJ1-1; 7 bases line up with TRBD1. The ends lost 6 bases at V and 4 bases at J; junction bases unmatched: 11. CDR1 SGHTA and CDR2 FQGNSA come from the germline V gene. The CDR3 sequence is 15 residues long. This chain's CDR3 is CASSLRVPGGTEAFF. The CDR3 DNA sequence: TGTGCCAGCAGTTTAAGAGTTCCAGGGGGCACTGAAGCTTTCTTT.

With regard to this clone: The same CDR3 arises from other DNA sequences in this sample as well. V gene TRBV10-3 combines with J gene TRBJ1-1; 8 bases map to TRBD1. This CDR3 has 14 amino acids. From germline, CDR1 is ENHRY and CDR2 SYGVKD. J gave up 1 base and V 6 bases, and 4 bases lay outside the gene matches. CDR3 loop: CAISPGQGNTEAFF. The CDR3 nucleotides are TGTGCCATCAGCCCCGGACAGGGGAACACTGAAGCTTTCTTT.

A single count supports this clone. This chain connects TRBV7-6 to TRBJ2-7; perhaps TRBD2 as D (6 bases). V dropped 1 base and J dropped 7 bases, with 17 bases sitting between them. CDR1 and CDR2 from the germline V gene are SGHVS and FNYEAQ. This CDR3 contains 15 residues. The CDR3 sequence is CASSLGSARAGEQYF. The CDR3 DNA reads as TGTGCCAGCAGCTTAGGATCAGCCCGGGCGGGGGAGCAGTACTTC.

The chain is built from TRBV6-4 and TRBJ1-1; 9 nucleotides match TRBD1. This CDR3 spans 12 amino acids. The V gene's germline CDR1 is MRHNA and CDR2 SNTAGT. V shed 5 bases and J 8 bases; nucleotides not matched to a gene: 3. CDR3 bases: TGTGCCAGCAGTACCGGGACAGGGGAAGCTTTCTTT. Amino acids: CASSTGTGEAFF.

The V gene is TRBV6-4, the J gene TRBJ1-2; 10 nucleotides align to TRBD1. The germline gives CDR1 MRHNA, CDR2 SNTAGT. The J segment lost 6 bases and the V segment lost 10 bases, leaving 2 bases of the junction unmatched. The CDR3 extends over 11 amino acids. The CDR3: CATGQGDGYTF. The CDR3, as DNA: TGTGCCACCGGACAGGGGGATGGCTACACCTTC.

The chain links TRBV6-5 to TRBJ2-7, with TRBD2 as a possible D gene (6 bases). CDR3 size: 12 residues. Germline lookup yields CDR1 MNHEY and CDR2 SVGAGI. Trimming took off 6 bases at V and 6 bases at J, with 12 bases between the two ends. CDR3 loop: CASSPRRGEQYF. CDR3 bases: TGTGCCAGCAGCCCCAGGAGGGGCGAGCAGTACTTC.

The V and J genes are TRBV19 and TRBJ2-2; TRBD1 agrees at 10 bases. The germline V gene has CDR1 LNHDA and CDR2 SQIVND (reference sequence). With 6 bases clipped from V and 5 bases from J, the junction kept 3 bases outside the gene matches. The CDR3 contains 14 residues. The CDR3 DNA is TGTGCCAGTAGGGGACAGGGGAGGACCGGGGAGCTGTTTTTT. As protein: CASRGQGRTGELFF.

The rearrangement uses TRBV29-1 and TRBJ1-2, with D hard to call. Germline CDR1 SQVTM, CDR2 ANQGSEA. The CDR3 length is 13 residues. V was cut by 3 bases and J by 4 bases, with 12 bases left in between. This chain's CDR3 is CSVDRGSSYGYTF. CDR3 coding DNA: TGCAGCGTTGATCGCGGGTCTAGCTATGGCTACACCTTC.